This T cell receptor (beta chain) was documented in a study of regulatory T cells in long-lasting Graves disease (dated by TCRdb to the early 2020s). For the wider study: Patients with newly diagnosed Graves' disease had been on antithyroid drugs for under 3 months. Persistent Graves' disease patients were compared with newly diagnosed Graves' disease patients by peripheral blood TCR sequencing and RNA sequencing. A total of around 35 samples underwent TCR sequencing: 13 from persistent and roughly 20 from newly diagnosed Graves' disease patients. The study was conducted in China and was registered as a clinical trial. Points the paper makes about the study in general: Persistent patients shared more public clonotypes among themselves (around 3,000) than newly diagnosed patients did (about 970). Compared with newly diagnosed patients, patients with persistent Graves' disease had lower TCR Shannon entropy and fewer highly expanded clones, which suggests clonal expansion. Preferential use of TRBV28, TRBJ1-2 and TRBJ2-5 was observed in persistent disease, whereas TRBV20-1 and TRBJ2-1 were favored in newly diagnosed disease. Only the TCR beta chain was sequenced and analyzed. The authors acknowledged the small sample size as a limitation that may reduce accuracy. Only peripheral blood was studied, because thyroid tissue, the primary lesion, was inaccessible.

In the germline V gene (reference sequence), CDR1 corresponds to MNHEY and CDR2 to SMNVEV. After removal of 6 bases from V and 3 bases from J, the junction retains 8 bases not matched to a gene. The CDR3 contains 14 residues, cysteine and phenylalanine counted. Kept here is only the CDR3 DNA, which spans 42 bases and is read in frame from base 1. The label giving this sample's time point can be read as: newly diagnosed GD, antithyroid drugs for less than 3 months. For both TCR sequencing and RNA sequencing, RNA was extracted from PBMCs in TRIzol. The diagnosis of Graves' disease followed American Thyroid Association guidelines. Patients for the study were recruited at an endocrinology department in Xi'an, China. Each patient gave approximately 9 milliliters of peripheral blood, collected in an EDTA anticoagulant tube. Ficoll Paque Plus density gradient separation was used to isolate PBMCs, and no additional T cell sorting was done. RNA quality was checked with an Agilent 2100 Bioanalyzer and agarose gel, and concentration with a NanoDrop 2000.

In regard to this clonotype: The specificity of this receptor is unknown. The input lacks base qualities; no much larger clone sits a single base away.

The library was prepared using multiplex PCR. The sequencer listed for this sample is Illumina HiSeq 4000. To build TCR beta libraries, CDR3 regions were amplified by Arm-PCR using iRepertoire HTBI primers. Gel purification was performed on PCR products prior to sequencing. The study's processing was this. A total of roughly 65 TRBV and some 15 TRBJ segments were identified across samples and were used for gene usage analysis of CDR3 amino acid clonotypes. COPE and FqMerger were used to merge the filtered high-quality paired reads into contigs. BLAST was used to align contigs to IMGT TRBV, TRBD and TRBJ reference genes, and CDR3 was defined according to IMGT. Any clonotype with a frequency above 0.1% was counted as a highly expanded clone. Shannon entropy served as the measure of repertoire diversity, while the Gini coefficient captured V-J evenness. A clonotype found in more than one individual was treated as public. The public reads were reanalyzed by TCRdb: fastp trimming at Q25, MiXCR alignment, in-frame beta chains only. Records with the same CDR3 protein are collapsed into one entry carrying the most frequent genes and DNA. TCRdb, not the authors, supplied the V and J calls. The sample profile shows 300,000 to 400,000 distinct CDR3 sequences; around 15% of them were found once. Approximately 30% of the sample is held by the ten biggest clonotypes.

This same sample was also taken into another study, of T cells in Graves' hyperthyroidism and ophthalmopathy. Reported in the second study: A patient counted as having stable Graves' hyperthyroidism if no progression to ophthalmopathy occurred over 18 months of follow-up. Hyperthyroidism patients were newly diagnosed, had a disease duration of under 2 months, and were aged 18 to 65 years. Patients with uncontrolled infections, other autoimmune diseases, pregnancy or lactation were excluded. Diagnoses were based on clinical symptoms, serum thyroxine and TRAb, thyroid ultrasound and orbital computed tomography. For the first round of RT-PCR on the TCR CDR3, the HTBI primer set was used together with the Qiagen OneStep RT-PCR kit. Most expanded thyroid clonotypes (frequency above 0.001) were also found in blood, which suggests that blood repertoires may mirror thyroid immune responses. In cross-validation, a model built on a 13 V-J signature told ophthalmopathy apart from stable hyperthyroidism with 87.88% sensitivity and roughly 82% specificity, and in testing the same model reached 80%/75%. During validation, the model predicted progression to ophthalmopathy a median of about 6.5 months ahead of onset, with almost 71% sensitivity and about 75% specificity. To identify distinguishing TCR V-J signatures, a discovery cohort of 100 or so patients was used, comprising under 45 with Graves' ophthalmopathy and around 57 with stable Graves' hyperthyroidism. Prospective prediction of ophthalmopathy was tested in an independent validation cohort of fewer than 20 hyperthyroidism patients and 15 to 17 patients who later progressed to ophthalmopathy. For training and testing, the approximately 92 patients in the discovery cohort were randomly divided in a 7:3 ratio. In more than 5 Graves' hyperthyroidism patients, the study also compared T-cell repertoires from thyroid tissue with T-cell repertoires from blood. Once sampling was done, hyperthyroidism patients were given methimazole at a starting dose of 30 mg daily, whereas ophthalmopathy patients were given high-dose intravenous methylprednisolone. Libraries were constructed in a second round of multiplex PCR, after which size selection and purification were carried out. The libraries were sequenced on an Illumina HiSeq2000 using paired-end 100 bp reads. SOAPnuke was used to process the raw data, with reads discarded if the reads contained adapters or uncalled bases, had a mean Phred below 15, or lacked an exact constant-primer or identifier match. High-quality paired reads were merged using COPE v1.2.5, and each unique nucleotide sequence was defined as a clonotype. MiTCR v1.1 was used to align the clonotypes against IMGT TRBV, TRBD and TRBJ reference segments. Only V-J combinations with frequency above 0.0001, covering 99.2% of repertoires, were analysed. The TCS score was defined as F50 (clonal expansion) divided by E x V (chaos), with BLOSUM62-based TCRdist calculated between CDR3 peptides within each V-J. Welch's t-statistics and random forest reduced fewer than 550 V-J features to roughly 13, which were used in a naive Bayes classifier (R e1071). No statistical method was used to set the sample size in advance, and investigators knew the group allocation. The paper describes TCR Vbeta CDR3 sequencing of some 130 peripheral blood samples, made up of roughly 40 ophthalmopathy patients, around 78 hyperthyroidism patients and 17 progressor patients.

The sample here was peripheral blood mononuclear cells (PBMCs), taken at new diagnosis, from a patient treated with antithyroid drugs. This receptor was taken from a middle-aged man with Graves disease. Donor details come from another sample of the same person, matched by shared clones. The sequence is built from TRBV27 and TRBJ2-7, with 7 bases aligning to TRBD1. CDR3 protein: CASSRDSANYEQYF. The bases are TGTGCCAGCAGCCGGGACAGTGCAAACTACGAGCAGTACTTC.